This T cell receptor beta chain was captured in a study of immune cell composition in non-small cell lung cancer. The assay was immunoSEQ multiplex PCR, and TCRdb's table has in-frame clones only and misses some. The sample lists about 8,000 clones, 75% to 85% occurring once. By sample share, this clone is large. Trimming pared 1 base from V and 7 bases from J, leaving 11 bases between. The CDR3 is 14 amino acids. CDR1 is SGHVS, CDR2 FQNEAQ, per germline. Sequenced: lung tumor tissue. The gene calls are TRBV7-8 and TRBJ1-3, with D possibly matching TRBD1 (5 bases). The TCR comes from a human donor with non-small cell lung cancer. CDR3 nucleotides: TGTGCCAGCAGCTTAGGGGGGGAAGGGAACACCATATATTTT. This encodes CASSLGGEGNTIYF.